The present entry profiles one T cell receptor beta chain with its context. No antigen is known for it. Germline lookup yields CDR1 SEHNR and CDR2 FQNEAQ (reference sequence). This CDR3 has 17 residues. The data originate from a study of CXCR3-negative and CXCR3-positive naive CD8 T cells. Overall study context: The libraries together contributed about 130 million TRB reads, each supplying about 1.5 +/- 0.3 million.

Study results and caveats: The TRBV-TRBJ usage of naive CXCR3-negative and CXCR3-positive cells was similar, but that of memory cells differed. Memory CD8+ cells showed much lower diversity, while both naive subsets displayed comparably high diversity. Compared with CXCR3-negative naive cells, CXCR3-positive naive cells showed more hydrophobic TRB CDR3s.

UMI-labeled TRB cDNA libraries were prepared by 5' RACE. Reprocessing the 5' RACE reads, TCRdb reports a single entry for every CDR3 protein and omits DNA. The sample shows some 130,000 distinct CDR3 sequences, and 0.41% sits with its ten largest clones. Sequenced sample: naive CXCR3+ CD8+ T cells from blood. Sample subset: CD45RO-CCR7+CD27+CD95- naive CD8+ T cells expressing CXCR3 (TNR3+). This chain joins TRBV7-9 and TRBJ2-7; without DNA, the TCRdb call of TRBD2 cannot be checked. The sequence was collected from a human donor in good health. Some clones in this sample may be carry-over from other donors' samples. Here the CDR3 reads CASSLASSGRGTYEQYF.